This T cell receptor beta chain was obtained from a study of shared clonotypes between healthy human individuals. General study findings and limits: Few donors limited the genetic and exposure-history diversity represented.

The V end was cut by 1 base, the J end by 2 bases, with 12 bases between. There are 15 residues in the CDR3. In germline, CDR1 is SGHNT, CDR2 YENEEA. The deep-level immunoSEQ assay was used. Genomic DNA from each subset was divided evenly over several immunoSEQ plates. Profiled with immunoSEQ multiplex PCR; TCRdb holds only in-frame clones, not every one. The sample has 450,000 to 500,000 clones; more than 65% are singletons. Healthy HIV-negative adults without recent acute infections or vaccinations served as donors. Remarks on this clone: Antigen: not known.

The specimen sequenced was PBMCs. The gene calls are TRBV11-3 and TRBJ2-7; TRBD1 is a possible D gene (5 bases). This receptor was taken from a woman aged 40 to 50 in good health. Some clones in this sample may be carry-over from other donors' samples. CDR3: CASSLGEAGTYEQYF. As DNA, the CDR3 is TGTGCCAGCAGCTTAGGAGAGGCAGGGACCTACGAGCAGTACTTC.